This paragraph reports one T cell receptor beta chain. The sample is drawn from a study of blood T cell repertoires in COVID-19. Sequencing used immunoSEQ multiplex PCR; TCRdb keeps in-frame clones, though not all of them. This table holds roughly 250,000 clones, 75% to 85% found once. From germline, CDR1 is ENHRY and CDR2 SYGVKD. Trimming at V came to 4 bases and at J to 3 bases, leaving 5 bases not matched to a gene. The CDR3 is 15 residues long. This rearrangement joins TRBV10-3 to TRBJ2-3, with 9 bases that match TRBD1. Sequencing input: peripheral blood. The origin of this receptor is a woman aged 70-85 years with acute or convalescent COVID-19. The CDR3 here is CAISVGTGTTDTQYF. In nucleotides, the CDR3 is TGTGCCATCAGTGTAGGGACAGGGACAACAGATACGCAGTATTTT.